Here is one TCR beta chain with its context. Its antigen remains unknown. The CDR3 loop spans 13 amino acids. Looked up from germline, CDR1 is SGHRS and CDR2 is YFSETQ. The V and J ends lost 6 bases and 10 bases, in that order; junction bases with no gene match: 4. The data were taken from a study of cytomegalovirus exposure and HLA in healthy donors. Study conclusions and caveats: Confirmation in vitro established that a few CMV-associated chains were specific for CMV antigens.

PCR involved 60 Vbeta and 13 Jbeta primers. Method: immunoSEQ multiplex PCR; TCRdb's copy keeps in-frame clones and lacks some. This sample carries about 130,000 clones, with over 1.5% going to the ten biggest clones. The sequence was obtained from a man younger than 30 in good health and CMV-seronegative. J is TRBJ1-6 and V is TRBV5-1; 10 bases fit TRBD1. The sequenced sample was PBMCs. CDR3 sequence (DNA): TGCGCCAGCACCGACAGGGGGCGGTCACCCCTCCACTTT. Its protein product is CASTDRGRSPLHF.